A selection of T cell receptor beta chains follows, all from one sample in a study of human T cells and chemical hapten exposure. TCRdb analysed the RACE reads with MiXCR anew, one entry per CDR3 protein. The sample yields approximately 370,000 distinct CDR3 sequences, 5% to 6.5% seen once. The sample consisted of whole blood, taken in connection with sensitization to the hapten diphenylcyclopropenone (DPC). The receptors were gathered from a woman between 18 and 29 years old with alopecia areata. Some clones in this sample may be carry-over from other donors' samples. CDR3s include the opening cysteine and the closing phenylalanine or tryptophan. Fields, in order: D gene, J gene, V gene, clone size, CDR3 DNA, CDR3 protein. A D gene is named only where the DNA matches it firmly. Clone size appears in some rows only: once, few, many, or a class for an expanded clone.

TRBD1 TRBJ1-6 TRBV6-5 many TGTGCCAGCAGTTTGGCAGGGGGTAGGAATTCACCCCTCCACTTT CASSLAGGRNSPLHF
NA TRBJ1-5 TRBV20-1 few TGCAGTGGAGGTTTGGGCAATCAGCCCCAGCATTTT CSGGLGNQPQHF
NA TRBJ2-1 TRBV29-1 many TGCAGCGTTCGTGAGGGGGGGGATGAGCAGTTCTTC CSVREGGDEQFF
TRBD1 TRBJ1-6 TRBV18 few TGTGCCAGCTCACCACTAACAGGGGGCAATTCACCCCTCCACTTT CASSPLTGGNSPLHF
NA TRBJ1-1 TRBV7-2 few TGTGCCGCCGCCCGGGTTGGTAGGAGCACTGAAGCTTTCTTT CAAARVGRSTEAFF
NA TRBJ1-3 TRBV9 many TGTGCCAGCATGCAGGGATACTCTGGAAACACCATATATTTT CASMQGYSGNTIYF
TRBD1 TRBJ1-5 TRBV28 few TGTGCCAGCAGTTTAGGGGACAGGGGCAATCAGCCCCAGCATTTT CASSLGDRGNQPQHF
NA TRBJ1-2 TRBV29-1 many TGCAGCGTTGTGGAAAACGGGAAGATGGCCTATGGCTACACCTTC CSVVENGKMAYGYTF
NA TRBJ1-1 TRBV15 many TGTGCCACCAGCAGAGTTCAGGTGGGCACTGAAGCTTTCTTT CATSRVQVGTEAFF
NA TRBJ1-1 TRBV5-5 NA TGTGCCAGCAGCTTGCTGCCCGCCAGACCCTTTGAAGCTTTCTTT CASSLLPARPFEAFF
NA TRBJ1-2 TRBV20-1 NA TGCAGTGCTAGATTGGGGGAGGGAGACTATCGCTACACCTTC CSARLGEGDYRYTF
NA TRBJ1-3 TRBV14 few TGTGCCAGCAGCCGGAGACAGCAGTCCTTTCACTCTGGAAACACCATATATTTT CASSRRQQSFHSGNTIYF
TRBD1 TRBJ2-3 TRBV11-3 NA TGTGCCAGCAGCACACAGGGGGTTAACACAGATACGCAGTATTTT CASSTQGVNTDTQYF
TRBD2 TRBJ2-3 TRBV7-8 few TGTGCCAGCAGCCCCGCGGGAGGCGGGGCGTCCACAGATACGCAGTATTTT CASSPAGGGASTDTQYF
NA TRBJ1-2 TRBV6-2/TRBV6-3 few TGTGCCAGCATCTCATCGGCGCAGTCCTTAACTATGGGCTACACCTTC CASISSAQSLTMGYTF
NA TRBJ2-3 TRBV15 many TGTGCCACCAGCAGAGAAAGCTCCCTCACAGATACGCAGTATTTT CATSRESSLTDTQYF
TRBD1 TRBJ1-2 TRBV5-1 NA TGCGCCAGCAGCTCCGCCGGACAGGGGAATGGCTACACCTTC CASSSAGQGNGYTF
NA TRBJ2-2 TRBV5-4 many TGTGCCAGCAGCTGGGTCACCGGGGAGCTGTTTTTT CASSWVTGELFF
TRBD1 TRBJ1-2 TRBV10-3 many TGTGCCATCGGGGACAGGGGCGAGGGCTACACCTTC CAIGDRGEGYTF
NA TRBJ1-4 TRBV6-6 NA TGTGCCAGCAGTTACGGGGCAGGGGCCGTTGAAAAACTGTTTTTT CASSYGAGAVEKLFF
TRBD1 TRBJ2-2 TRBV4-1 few TGCGCCAGCACCCAGGGGACAGGGAAGAACACCGGGGAGCTGTTTTTT CASTQGTGKNTGELFF
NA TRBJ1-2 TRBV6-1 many TGTGCCAGCAGAAACACAGGGTATGGCTACACCTTC CASRNTGYGYTF
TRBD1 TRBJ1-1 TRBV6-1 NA TGTGCCAGCAGTGACTACTCGAGGGACAGGATGGGCACTGAAGCTTTCTTT CASSDYSRDRMGTEAFF
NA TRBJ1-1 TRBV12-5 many TGTGCTAGTGGTTTGCCCTCCAGGACAGCGAACACTGAAGCTTTCTTT CASGLPSRTANTEAFF
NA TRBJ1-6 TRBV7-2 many TGTGCCAGCAGCTCCGGGACTAGCTCCTATAATTCACCCCTCCACTTT CASSSGTSSYNSPLHF
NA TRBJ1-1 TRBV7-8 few TGTGCCAGCAGCTTAGCGATAGGCTCCACTGAAGCTTTCTTT CASSLAIGSTEAFF
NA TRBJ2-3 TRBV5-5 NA TGTGCCAGCAGCTTGGATCGAGGAAATCCTAGCACAGATACGCAGTATTTT CASSLDRGNPSTDTQYF